Listed below are T cell receptor beta chains from one sample, sequenced in a study of T cells in Graves' hyperthyroidism and ophthalmopathy. TCRdb reprocessed the multiplex PCR reads via MiXCR and lists one record per CDR3 protein. The table has a few hundred thousand distinct CDR3 sequences, approximately 22% seen once. Sequenced sample: blood. These receptors all come from a woman aged 70-85 years with Graves' ophthalmopathy. CDR3s include the opening cysteine and the closing phenylalanine or tryptophan. A D gene is named only where the DNA matches it firmly. Part of the rows lack a size; the others show once, few, many or a class for expanded clones.

>many|TRBV12-3/TRBV12-4|NA|TRBJ2-3
CASSLGGGRGYTDTQYF
TGTGCCAGCAGTTTAGGAGGGGGGCGAGGATACACAGATACGCAGTATTTT
>few|TRBV12-5|TRBD2|TRBJ2-1
CASGGLTGRAYNEQFF
TGTGCTAGTGGTGGATTGACGGGGAGGGCCTACAATGAGCAGTTCTTC
>few|TRBV4-3|NA|TRBJ2-7
CASIKSGGINREQYF
TGCGCCAGCATCAAGTCGGGGGGCATAAACCGCGAGCAGTACTTC
>NA|TRBV20-1|NA|TRBJ2-7
CSARKTAQTYEQYF
TGCAGTGCTAGAAAGACAGCTCAGACCTACGAGCAGTACTTC
>NA|TRBV27|TRBD2|TRBJ2-7
CASSSAWTSGIVLEQYF
TGTGCCAGCAGTTCAGCTTGGACTAGCGGGATCGTCCTCGAGCAGTACTTC
>few|TRBV6-2/TRBV6-3|NA|TRBJ2-4
CASSYSRGAGRDLNIQYF
TGTGCCAGCAGTTACTCGAGGGGGGCAGGGAGAGACCTAAACATTCAGTACTTC
>NA|TRBV14|NA|TRBJ2-7
CASAQSGLYEQYF
TGTGCCAGCGCACAGAGCGGGCTCTACGAGCAGTACTTC
>NA|TRBV5-1|NA|TRBJ2-3
CASSSLYPTSTDTQYF
TGCGCCAGCAGCTCCCTATACCCCACTAGCACAGATACGCAGTATTTT
>few|TRBV7-9|TRBD1|TRBJ2-7
CASSSGQGAEHEQYF
TGTGCCAGCAGCTCCGGACAGGGGGCAGAACACGAGCAGTACTTC
>NA|TRBV5-1|NA|TRBJ2-3
CASSQGGPERGTQYF
TGCGCCAGCAGCCAGGGCGGGCCAGAAAGGGGAACGCAGTATTTT
>NA|TRBV4-1|TRBD2|TRBJ2-3
CASSFPTSGRAADTQYF
TGTGCCAGCAGCTTCCCTACTAGCGGGAGGGCAGCAGATACGCAGTATTTT